Given below is one TCR beta chain in context. The data stem from a study of blood T cell repertoires in COVID-19. Trimming removed 6 bases from V and 1 base from J, with 9 bases in between. The CDR3 has 13 amino acids. Assay: immunoSEQ multiplex PCR; the TCRdb copy retains only in-frame clones and omits some. The sample carries around 70,000 clones, 70% to 80% recorded once. J is TRBJ1-1 and V is TRBV12-3 or TRBV12-4; D is ambiguous. This clonotype originated in a man aged 70 or older with acute or convalescent COVID-19. The specimen sequenced was peripheral blood. The CDR3 is CASRTPGNTEAFF. As DNA, the CDR3 is TGTGCCAGCAGAACGCCCGGGAACACTGAAGCTTTCTTT.